Below, 14 T cell receptor beta chains from the same sample are listed, as sequenced in a study of blood T cell repertoires in COVID-19. TCRdb's table, derived via immunoSEQ multiplex PCR, lists solely in-frame clones and lacks some. The sample includes some 290,000 clones, 85% to 90% seen only once; the top ten take around 0.93%. The sequenced sample was peripheral blood. The receptors come from a woman aged 40 to 50 with COVID-19, enrolled during active disease.

The CDR3 protein is CASSPADRGRGTGGTQYF. CDR3 nucleotides: TGTGCCAGCAGCCCGGCGGACAGGGGAAGGGGCACAGGTGGGACCCAGTACTTC. V gene TRBV5-5 combines with J gene TRBJ2-5; 9 bases fit TRBD1. The CDR3 sequence is 18 residues long. Germline-derived CDR1 and CDR2 are SGHKS and YYEKEE (reference sequence). V dropped 4 bases and J dropped 7; count of bases not matched to a gene: 20.

The chain couples TRBV21-1 to TRBJ2-6; TRBD2, the table's D call, was not compared with the DNA. TRBV21-1 is shown as a pseudogene. The CDR3 is made up of 18 amino acids. The CDR3 loop reads CASRIWEGGFSGANVLTF. The CDR3 nucleotides are TGTGCCAGCAGAATCTGGGAGGGAGGGTTCTCTGGGGCCAACGTCCTGACTTTC.

V usage is TRBV6-5 and J usage is TRBJ2-1; TRBD2 agrees at 9 bases. The CDR3 covers 14 residues. Germline V gene sequence: CDR1 MNHEY, CDR2 SVGAGI. With V trimmed by 8 bases and J by 6 bases, 8 bases remained unmatched. This CDR3 is CASAPSGGFNEQFF. In DNA, the CDR3 is TGTGCCAGCGCGCCAAGCGGGGGGTTCAATGAGCAGTTCTTC.

The chain recombines TRBV19 with TRBJ2-1; D remains unclear. The CDR3 spans 13 residues. V shed 5 bases and J shed 2 bases, with 7 bases lying between them. CDR1 is LNHDA and CDR2 is SQIVND in the germline V gene (reference sequence). The CDR3 spells CASSGTPYNEQFF. The CDR3 DNA follows: TGTGCCAGTAGTGGTACTCCCTACAATGAGCAGTTCTTC. The full variable domain, in which reference TRBV19 and TRBJ2-1 provide the parts outside the CDR3, is DGGITQSPKYLFRKEGQNVTLSCEQNLNHDAMYWYRQDPGQGLRLIYYSQIVNDFQKGDIAEGYSVSREKKESFPLTVTSAQKNPTAFYLCASSGTPYNEQFFGPGTRLTVL.

This CDR3 is CASSLLGQGGFYGYTF. The CDR3 region has the DNA TGTGCCAGCAGCTTACTGGGACAGGGTGGATTCTATGGCTACACCTTC. The V gene is TRBV7-9, the J gene TRBJ1-2; 9 nucleotides match TRBD1. The germline V gene encodes CDR1 SEHNR and CDR2 FQNEAQ (reference sequence). This CDR3 region has 16 residues. Losses at the gene ends were 2 bases for V and 4 bases for J; bases not matched to a gene: 8.

The rearrangement links TRBV28 to TRBJ1-5; D not certain. Trimming took off 5 bases at V and 2 bases at J, with 4 bases between the two ends. The germline V gene encodes CDR1 MDHEN and CDR2 SYDVKM. This CDR3 comprises 12 residues. For the CDR3, the DNA is TGTGCCAGCAGTGAGGGCAATCAGCCCCAGCATTTT. Protein sequence: CASSEGNQPQHF.

V is TRBV12-3 or TRBV12-4 and J is TRBJ2-1, with D uncertain. Trimming cost V 3 bases and J 7 bases, with 10 bases left between them. This CDR3 is 13 amino acids long. The CDR3 loop is CASSFLFGNEQFF. The CDR3 nucleotides are TGTGCCAGCAGTTTTCTTTTCGGTAATGAGCAGTTCTTC.

This chain joins TRBV4-1 and TRBJ2-3; 15 positions agree with TRBD2. With 4 bases clipped from V and 4 bases from J, the junction kept 9 bases outside the gene matches. The CDR3 is 18 residues long. Germline V CDR1 and CDR2: MGHRA, YSYEKL. DNA of the CDR3: TGCGCCAGCAGCCCCTCTGGGACTAGCGGGGGGATGGCAGATACGCAGTATTTT. Encoded protein: CASSPSGTSGGMADTQYF.

V gene TRBV28 combines with J gene TRBJ1-2; 7 bases fit TRBD1. Germline V lookup: CDR1 MDHEN, CDR2 SYDVKM. With 5 bases clipped from V and 2 bases from J, the junction kept 8 bases outside the gene matches. This CDR3 comprises 15 residues. CDR3 residues: CASSRDSFLNYGYTF. CDR3 sequence (DNA): TGTGCCAGCAGTAGGGACAGTTTCCTCAACTATGGCTACACCTTC.

For the CDR3, the DNA is TGCGCCAGCGGATCCGGGACAGGGACGACCTACGAGCAGTACTTC. Its translation is CASGSGTGTTYEQYF. The J gene is TRBJ2-7, the V gene TRBV4-3; TRBD1 matches 9 bases. The CDR3 spans 15 residues. V gave up 8 bases and J gave up 2 bases; unmatched junction bases: 10. CDR1 and CDR2 from the germline V gene are LGHNA and YSLEER.

The chain combines TRBV5-1 with TRBJ2-5; 10 bases align to TRBD2. V trimming: 1 base; J trimming: 5 bases; junction bases outside the gene matches: 8. Germline lookup yields CDR1 SGHRS and CDR2 YFSETQ. CDR3 length equals 16 residues. The CDR3 loop is CASSLFLAGEIETQYF. The CDR3 nucleotides read TGCGCCAGCAGCTTGTTCCTAGCGGGGGAGATTGAGACCCAGTACTTC.

The genes are TRBV27 and TRBJ2-1, with D perhaps TRBD2 (6 bases). There are 18 residues in the CDR3. In germline, CDR1 is MNHEY, CDR2 SMNVEV (reference sequence). V gave up 3 bases and J gave up 0 bases, with 18 bases separating them. This CDR3 is CASSFGLAPQTSYNEQFF. In DNA, the CDR3 is TGTGCCAGCAGTTTTGGGCTAGCGCCACAAACCTCCTACAATGAGCAGTTCTTC.

This chain connects TRBV6-5 to TRBJ1-6; D is possibly TRBD1 (5 bases). The CDR3 contains 14 residues. Germline-derived CDR1 and CDR2 are MNHEY and SVGAGI. Trimming shortened V by 6 bases and J by 3 bases, and 9 bases separated the two germline ends. The DNA for the CDR3 is TGTGCCAGCAGGAATCAGGGCTATAATTCACCCCTCCACTTT. Its translation is CASRNQGYNSPLHF.

The V and J genes are TRBV10-3 and TRBJ2-1; D perhaps matches TRBD1 (5 bases). Germline V gene lookup returns CDR1 ENHRY and CDR2 SYGVKD. This CDR3 is 15 amino acids long. V was cut by 7 bases and J by 0 bases, with 13 bases left in between. CDR3 nucleotides: TGTGCCATCACCAATACAGGTAGCTCCTACAATGAGCAGTTCTTC. Encoded protein: CAITNTGSSYNEQFF.